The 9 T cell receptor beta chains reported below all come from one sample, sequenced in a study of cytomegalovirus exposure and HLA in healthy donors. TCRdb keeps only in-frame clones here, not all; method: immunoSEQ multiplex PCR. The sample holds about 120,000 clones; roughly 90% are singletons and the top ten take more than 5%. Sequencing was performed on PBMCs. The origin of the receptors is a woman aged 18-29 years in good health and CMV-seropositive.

Written as DNA, the CDR3 is TGTGCCACCAGCAGAGGTCACTGGGGGCAGGGGACAGATACGCAGTATTTT. This translates into CATSRGHWGQGTDTQYF. The rearrangement joins TRBV15 to TRBJ2-3; D perhaps matches TRBD1 (6 bases). V lost 1 base to trimming and J lost 3 bases, with 17 bases between them. The germline CDR1 and CDR2 sequences are LNHNV and YYDKDF (reference sequence). The CDR3 loop spans 17 amino acids.

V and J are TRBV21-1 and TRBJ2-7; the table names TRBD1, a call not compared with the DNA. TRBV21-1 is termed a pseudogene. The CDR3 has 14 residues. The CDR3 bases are TGTGCCAGCAACAACAGGGCGAAACTCTACGAGCAGTACTTC. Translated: CASNNRAKLYEQYF.

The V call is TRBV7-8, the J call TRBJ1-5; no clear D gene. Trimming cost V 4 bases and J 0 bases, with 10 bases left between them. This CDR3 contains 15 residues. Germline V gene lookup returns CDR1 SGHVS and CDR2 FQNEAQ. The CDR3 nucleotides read TGTGCCAGCAGCTCGTGGCACTATAGCAATCAGCCCCAGCATTTT. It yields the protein CASSSWHYSNQPQHF.

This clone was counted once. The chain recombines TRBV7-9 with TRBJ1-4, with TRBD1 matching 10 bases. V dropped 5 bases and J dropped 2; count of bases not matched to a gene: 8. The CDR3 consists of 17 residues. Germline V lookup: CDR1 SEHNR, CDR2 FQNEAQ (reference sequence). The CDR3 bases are TGTGCCAGCAGCGCACGACAGGGGGCGCTGACTAATGAAAAACTGTTTTTT. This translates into CASSARQGALTNEKLFF.

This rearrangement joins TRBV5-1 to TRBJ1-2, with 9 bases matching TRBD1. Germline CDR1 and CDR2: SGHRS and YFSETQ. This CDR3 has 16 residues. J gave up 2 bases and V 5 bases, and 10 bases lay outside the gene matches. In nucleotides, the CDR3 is TGCGCCAGCAGTTCCTCGGTGGGACAGGGAAACTATGGCTACACCTTC. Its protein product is CASSSSVGQGNYGYTF.

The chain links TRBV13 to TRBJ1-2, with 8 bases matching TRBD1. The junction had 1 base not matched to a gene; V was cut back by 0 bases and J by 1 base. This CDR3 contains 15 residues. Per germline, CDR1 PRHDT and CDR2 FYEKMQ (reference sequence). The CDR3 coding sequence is TGTGCCAGCAGCTTAGGACAGGGGGTTAACTATGGCTACACCTTC. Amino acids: CASSLGQGVNYGYTF.

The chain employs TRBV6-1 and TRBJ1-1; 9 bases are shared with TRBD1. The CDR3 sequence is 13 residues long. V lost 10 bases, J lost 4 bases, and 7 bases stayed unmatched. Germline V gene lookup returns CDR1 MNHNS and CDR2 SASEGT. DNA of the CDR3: TGTGCCACGGGCAGACAGGGGGTCACTGAAGCTTTCTTT. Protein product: CATGRQGVTEAFF.

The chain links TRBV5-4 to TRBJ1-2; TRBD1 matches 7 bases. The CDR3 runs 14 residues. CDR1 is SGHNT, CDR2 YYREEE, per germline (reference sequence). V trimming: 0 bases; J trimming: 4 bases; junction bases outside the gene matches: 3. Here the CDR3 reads CASSLGRQGYGYTF. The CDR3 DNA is TGTGCCAGCAGCTTGGGCCGACAGGGCTATGGCTACACCTTC. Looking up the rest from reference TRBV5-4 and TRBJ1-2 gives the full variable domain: ETGVTQSPTHLIKTRGQQVTLRCSSQSGHNTVSWYQQALGQGPQFIFQYYREEENGRGNFPPRFSGLQFPNYSSELNVNALELDDSALYLCASSLGRQGYGYTFGSGTRLTVV.

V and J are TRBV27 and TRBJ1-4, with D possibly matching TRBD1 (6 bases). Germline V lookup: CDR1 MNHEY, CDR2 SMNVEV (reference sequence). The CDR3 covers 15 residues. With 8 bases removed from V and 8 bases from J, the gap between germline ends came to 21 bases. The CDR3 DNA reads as TGTGCCAGCGCCTCGCAGGGACAAATTGGAGAAAAACTGTTTTTT. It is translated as CASASQGQIGEKLFF.